A single sample is the source of the 23 T cell receptor beta chains below, sequenced in a study of control samples from healthy donors and cancer patients. Measured with immunoSEQ multiplex PCR; TCRdb has only the in-frame clones, and not every one. Among 150,000 to 200,000 clones listed, 85% to 95% were seen once. Sequencing was performed on blood. Receptors originate from a woman under 30 in good health.

The V gene is TRBV6-1, the J gene TRBJ2-5, with 14 bases aligning to TRBD2. V dropped 4 bases and J dropped 4; count of bases not matched to a gene: 5. Germline-derived CDR1 and CDR2 are MNHNS and SASEGT. This CDR3 has 16 amino acids. The CDR3 is CASSGLAGGLVETQYF. In DNA form, the CDR3 reads TGTGCCAGCAGTGGACTAGCGGGAGGGTTAGTAGAGACCCAGTACTTC.

The CDR3 here is CASSVRLEGRLRGTDTQYF. CDR3 in DNA: TGTGCCAGTAGTGTCCGACTAGAAGGTCGGCTTAGAGGCACAGATACGCAGTATTTT. The chain has TRBV19 and TRBJ2-3; a possible D gene is TRBD2 (6 bases). The V and J ends lost 5 bases and 1 base respectively, with 25 bases between them. The germline CDR1 and CDR2 sequences are LNHDA and SQIVND (reference sequence). This CDR3 spans 19 amino acids.

A note on this clone: The same CDR3 arises from other DNA sequences in this sample as well. The chain links TRBV10-3 to TRBJ1-5; a possible D gene is TRBD1 (5 bases). The germline CDR1 and CDR2 sequences are ENHRY and SYGVKD. This CDR3 has 12 residues. The V end lost 11 bases, the J end lost 4 bases, and 12 bases lay between the germline ends. The chain's CDR3 is CAVSEGNQPQHF. CDR3 nucleotides: TGTGCCGTCTCCGAGGGGAATCAGCCCCAGCATTTT.

V and J are TRBV10-2 and TRBJ1-2; no definite D call. The CDR3 covers 13 residues. The germline V gene has CDR1 WSHSY and CDR2 SAAADI. V was shortened by 3 bases and J by 3 bases, with 8 bases between the two germline ends. CDR3 amino acids: CASSDPDHYGYTF. The CDR3 nucleotides are TGCGCCAGCAGTGACCCGGACCACTATGGCTACACCTTC.

The chain employs TRBV2 and TRBJ1-1; D perhaps matches TRBD1 (6 bases). In germline, CDR1 is SNHLY, CDR2 FYNNEI. V shed 7 bases and J shed 1 base, with 13 bases lying between them. This CDR3 has 14 amino acids. This CDR3 is CASIPGQRNTEAFF. The CDR3 nucleotides read TGTGCCAGCATCCCTGGACAGAGGAACACTGAAGCTTTCTTT.

The chain couples TRBV2 to TRBJ1-2; perhaps TRBD1 as D (6 bases). The germline V gene has CDR1 SNHLY and CDR2 FYNNEI. This CDR3 is 14 amino acids long. Trimming stripped 4 bases from V and 7 bases from J, with 16 bases between. CDR3 in DNA: TGTGCCAGCAGTGGTAACAGGGTAGTAGGTGGCTACACCTTC. This encodes CASSGNRVVGGYTF.

V usage is TRBV12-3 or TRBV12-4 and J usage is TRBJ1-3, with unresolved D. The CDR3 spans 13 residues. V was cut by 1 base and J by 4 bases, with 5 bases left in between. CDR3 bases: TGTGCCAGCAGTTTAGTAGTGGGAAACACCATATATTTT. As protein: CASSLVVGNTIYF.

CDR3 protein: CASISRGSTEAFF. CDR3 DNA sequence: TGTGCCAGCATCTCCAGGGGAAGCACTGAAGCTTTCTTT. The J gene is TRBJ1-1, the V gene TRBV2, with TRBD1 as a possible D gene (6 bases). V shed 7 bases and J shed 4 bases, with 13 bases lying between them. The germline CDR1 and CDR2 sequences are SNHLY and FYNNEI. CDR3 length equals 13 residues.

The chain couples TRBV28 to TRBJ1-4; no clear D gene. The CDR3 loop spans 15 amino acids. The V and J ends lost 3 bases and 0 bases respectively, with 8 bases between them. CDR1 is MDHEN, CDR2 SYDVKM, per germline. The CDR3: CASSLVVSTNEKLFF. In DNA form, the CDR3 reads TGTGCCAGCAGTTTGGTAGTTTCAACTAATGAAAAACTGTTTTTT.

The J gene is TRBJ2-5, the V gene TRBV28, with 7 positions matching TRBD1. CDR3 length equals 13 residues. Germline CDR1 reads MDHEN; CDR2 reads SYDVKM. With 4 bases clipped from V and 4 bases from J, the junction kept 3 bases outside the gene matches. The CDR3 is CASSSHRGETQYF. CDR3 coding DNA: TGTGCCAGCAGTTCTCACAGGGGAGAGACCCAGTACTTC.

This clone was observed a few times. CDR3 sequence (DNA): TGTGCCAGCAGTTTAGAATCTGAAGCTTTCTTT. Residues: CASSLESEAFF. The chain recombines TRBV12-3 or TRBV12-4 with TRBJ1-1; D unclear. This CDR3 has 11 residues. Trimming stripped 1 base from V and 6 bases from J, with 3 bases between.

The chain joins TRBV28 to TRBJ1-1, with no clear D. Germline CDR1 and CDR2: MDHEN and SYDVKM. V was shortened by 6 bases and J by 0 bases, with 14 bases between the two germline ends. This CDR3 contains 15 residues. CDR3 bases: TGTGCCAGCAGAGGAACCGAGCGGCTGAACACTGAAGCTTTCTTT. This codes for CASRGTERLNTEAFF.

This sequence joins TRBV11-2 and TRBJ2-3, with TRBD2 identical over 11 bases. The CDR3 has 15 residues. CDR1 is SGHAT, CDR2 FQNNGV, per germline. The V gene end was trimmed by 5 bases and the J gene end by 2 bases; junction bases not matched to a gene: 3. This CDR3 is CASSPGLAATDTQYF. The CDR3 nucleotides read TGTGCCAGCAGCCCGGGACTAGCGGCCACAGATACGCAGTATTTT.

A single count supports this clone. This chain links TRBV19 with TRBJ1-5; TRBD1 matches 9 bases. Trimming took 6 bases from V and 0 from J; bases not matched to a gene: 6. The CDR3 loop spans 16 amino acids. Germline V lookup: CDR1 LNHDA, CDR2 SQIVND (reference sequence). In nucleotides, the CDR3 is TGTGCCAGTAGAGGACAGGGGCTTATTAGCAATCAGCCCCAGCATTTT. This encodes CASRGQGLISNQPQHF.

This sequence joins TRBV5-1 and TRBJ2-1; 9 positions match TRBD1. The V gene's germline CDR1 is SGHRS and CDR2 YFSETQ. J gave up 6 bases and V 3 bases, and 7 bases lay outside the gene matches. There are 15 residues in the CDR3. The CDR3 nucleotides are TGCGCCAGCAGCTCCGGACAGGGGTCGATCAATGAGCAGTTCTTC. Encoded protein: CASSSGQGSINEQFF.

The chain couples TRBV19 to TRBJ1-5, with D perhaps matching TRBD1 (6 bases). The ends were cut back, 4 bases at V and 5 bases at J, with 18 bases in the middle. The CDR3 length is 16 residues. CDR1 is LNHDA and CDR2 is SQIVND in the germline V gene (reference sequence). CDR3 DNA: TGTGCCAGTAGTAGTCCCCTCGGGGGGGCGTATCAGCCCCAGCATTTT. This gives the protein CASSSPLGGAYQPQHF. Drawing the rest from reference TRBV19 and TRBJ1-5, the complete variable domain is DGGITQSPKYLFRKEGQNVTLSCEQNLNHDAMYWYRQDPGQGLRLIYYSQIVNDFQKGDIAEGYSVSREKKESFPLTVTSAQKNPTAFYLCASSSPLGGAYQPQHFGDGTRLSIL.

In DNA, the CDR3 is TGTGCCAGCAGCTCCCCTATATCAAGCGCCCACTATGGCTACACCTTC. This translates into CASSSPISSAHYGYTF. The chain links TRBV7-8 to TRBJ1-2; D gene ambiguous. Germline CDR1 and CDR2: SGHVS and FQNEAQ. Trimming removed 4 bases at V and 3 bases at J, with 18 bases between. The length of the CDR3 is 16 residues.

This chain's CDR3 is CASSEARLAEETQYF. In DNA, the CDR3 is TGTGCCAGCAGTGAAGCGAGGCTAGCGGAAGAGACCCAGTACTTC. The V call is TRBV2, the J call TRBJ2-5, with 7 bases fitting TRBD2. Germline V gene lookup returns CDR1 SNHLY and CDR2 FYNNEI. Losses at the gene ends were 0 bases for V and 3 bases for J; bases not matched to a gene: 4. CDR3 length equals 15 residues.

This chain uses TRBV20-1 with TRBJ2-7; maybe TRBD1 (6 bases). Germline V gene lookup returns CDR1 DFQATT and CDR2 SNEGSKA (reference sequence). This CDR3 spans 14 amino acids. V shed 6 bases and J shed 1 base, with 16 bases lying between them. CDR3 DNA sequence: TGCAGTGCCAGTTCGGCCAGGGGTTCCTACGAGCAGTACTTC. As protein: CSASSARGSYEQYF.

The chain uses TRBV5-1 and TRBJ1-2; D remains unclear. The V and J ends lost 4 bases and 6 bases respectively, with 16 bases between them. The CDR3 length is 14 residues. The germline V gene encodes CDR1 SGHRS and CDR2 YFSETQ. This chain's CDR3 is CASSPPGAFNGYTF. The DNA for the CDR3 is TGCGCCAGCAGCCCCCCAGGCGCGTTTAATGGCTACACCTTC. The complete variable domain, with remaining parts taken from reference TRBV5-1 and TRBJ1-2, reads KAGVTQTPRYLIKTRGQQVTLSCSPISGHRSVSWYQQTPGQGLQFLFEYFSETQRNKGNFPGRFSGRQFSNSRSEMNVSTLELGDSALYLCASSPPGAFNGYTFGSGTRLTVV.

The V call is TRBV4-1, the J call TRBJ2-7, with 9 bases fitting TRBD1. V was clipped by 0 bases and J by 9 bases; unmatched bases: 3. CDR3 length: 13 amino acids. In germline, CDR1 is MGHRA, CDR2 YSYEKL. CDR3: CASSQDLGQGQYF. The CDR3 coding sequence is TGCGCCAGCAGCCAAGATCTGGGACAGGGGCAGTACTTC.

The chain uses TRBV18 and TRBJ1-4; 7 nucleotides line up with TRBD1. The germline V gene has CDR1 KGHSH and CDR2 LQKENI. This CDR3 has 16 amino acids. Trimming cost V 3 bases and J 4 bases; bases outside gene matches: 8. CDR3 coding DNA: TGTGCCAGCTCACCGGGGGGGACAGCGCTTAATGAAAAACTGTTTTTT. Translated: CASSPGGTALNEKLFF.

The CDR3 sequence: CASSHDRGRGYTF. In DNA, the CDR3 is TGTGCCAGCAGCCATGACAGGGGCCGAGGCTACACCTTC. This chain connects TRBV28 to TRBJ1-2; 8 bases are shared with TRBD1. The length of the CDR3 is 13 residues. The J segment lost 8 bases and the V segment lost 6 bases, leaving 8 bases of the junction unmatched. CDR1 and CDR2 (germline): MDHEN, SYDVKM.